A selection of T cell receptor beta chains follows, all from one sample in a study of shared T cell receptors in the human thymus. Clones were read by immunoSEQ multiplex PCR, and TCRdb kept only the in-frame ones, dropping some. The data contain hundreds of thousands of clones, more than 75% of them seen just once; the ten biggest clones take up roughly 0.0086%. The same sample was also used in a study of human thymus T cells.

Sequenced input: thymocytes. The receptors originated from a boy under three years old with a congenital heart defect. The CDR3 runs from the conserved cysteine through the conserved F or W. A D gene is named only where the DNA matches it firmly. Size is stated for part of the rows, as once, few or many counts, or as a class when the clone is expanded.

j_call: TRBJ2-1
d_call: NA
v_call: TRBV6-1
clone_size: NA
cdr3_aa: CASSEVFSDEQFF
cdr3_nt: TGTGCCAGCAGTGAAGTGTTCTCTGATGAGCAGTTCTTC

j_call: TRBJ2-3
d_call: TRBD2
v_call: TRBV27
clone_size: NA
cdr3_aa: CASSPLAGETQYF
cdr3_nt: TGTGCCAGCAGTCCACTAGCGGGAGAAACGCAGTATTTT

j_call: TRBJ2-5
d_call: TRBD1
v_call: TRBV30
clone_size: NA
cdr3_aa: CAWSQGAYETQYF
cdr3_nt: TGTGCCTGGAGTCAGGGGGCGTATGAGACCCAGTACTTC

j_call: TRBJ2-2
d_call: NA
v_call: TRBV5-4
clone_size: NA
cdr3_aa: CASSPTDNRHTGELFF
cdr3_nt: TGTGCCAGCAGCCCAACAGATAATCGGCACACCGGGGAGCTGTTTTTT

j_call: TRBJ1-3
d_call: NA
v_call: TRBV10-3
clone_size: few
cdr3_aa: CAISTQRQVENTIYF
cdr3_nt: TGTGCCATCAGCACTCAAAGGCAGGTTGAAAACACCATATATTTT

j_call: TRBJ2-1
d_call: NA
v_call: TRBV20-1
clone_size: NA
cdr3_aa: CSASEEQFF
cdr3_nt: TGCAGTGCTAGTGAGGAGCAGTTCTTC

j_call: TRBJ2-7
d_call: NA
v_call: TRBV27
clone_size: NA
cdr3_aa: CASSSGSGLPYEQYF
cdr3_nt: TGTGCCAGCAGCTCCGGGTCCGGACTCCCCTACGAGCAGTACTTC

j_call: TRBJ1-4
d_call: NA
v_call: TRBV6-5
clone_size: NA
cdr3_aa: CASSSGDLTKEKLFF
cdr3_nt: TGTGCCAGCAGTTCGGGGGACCTTACTAAGGAAAAACTGTTTTTT

j_call: TRBJ2-7
d_call: TRBD2
v_call: TRBV5-6
clone_size: NA
cdr3_aa: CASSLASGLADYEQYF
cdr3_nt: TGTGCCAGCAGCTTGGCCTCGGGACTAGCGGACTACGAGCAGTACTTC

j_call: TRBJ2-1
d_call: NA
v_call: TRBV15
clone_size: NA
cdr3_aa: CATSRDRGSSYNEQFF
cdr3_nt: TGTGCCACCAGCAGAGATCGAGGGAGCTCCTACAATGAGCAGTTCTTC

j_call: TRBJ2-7
d_call: TRBD2
v_call: TRBV5-4
clone_size: few
cdr3_aa: CASSSRGGVKQYF
cdr3_nt: TGTGCCAGCAGCTCTCGGGGGGGAGTGAAGCAGTACTTC

j_call: TRBJ1-1
d_call: NA
v_call: TRBV4-1
clone_size: NA
cdr3_aa: CASSQSSGNTEAFF
cdr3_nt: TGCGCCAGCAGCCAATCGTCGGGGAACACTGAAGCTTTCTTT

j_call: TRBJ1-1
d_call: NA
v_call: TRBV5-4
clone_size: NA
cdr3_aa: CASSLRGNTEAFF
cdr3_nt: TGTGCCAGCAGCTTGAGAGGGAACACTGAAGCTTTCTTT

j_call: TRBJ2-5
d_call: NA
v_call: TRBV4-1
clone_size: few
cdr3_aa: CASSHRRAGETQYF
cdr3_nt: TGCGCCAGCAGCCATAGGAGGGCCGGAGAGACCCAGTACTTC

j_call: TRBJ2-7
d_call: TRBD2
v_call: TRBV11-2
clone_size: NA
cdr3_aa: CASSLEGRAGSFYEQYF
cdr3_nt: TGTGCCAGCAGCTTAGAAGGGAGGGCAGGGAGCTTCTACGAGCAGTACTTC

j_call: TRBJ2-7
d_call: NA
v_call: TRBV2
clone_size: NA
cdr3_aa: CASRGGPSEQYF
cdr3_nt: TGTGCCAGCAGAGGCGGGCCCTCTGAGCAGTACTTC

j_call: TRBJ2-7
d_call: NA
v_call: TRBV25-1
clone_size: NA
cdr3_aa: CASSAGSQYEQYF
cdr3_nt: TGTGCCAGCAGTGCAGGGTCGCAATACGAGCAGTACTTC

j_call: TRBJ2-5
d_call: NA
v_call: TRBV10-2
clone_size: once
cdr3_aa: CATSLTGETQYF
cdr3_nt: TGCGCCACCTCCTTGACGGGGGAGACCCAGTACTTC

j_call: TRBJ1-1
d_call: TRBD1
v_call: TRBV4-2
clone_size: NA
cdr3_aa: CASSQEKQGQGNTEAFF
cdr3_nt: TGTGCCAGCAGCCAAGAGAAACAGGGGCAGGGGAACACTGAAGCTTTCTTT

j_call: TRBJ1-5
d_call: TRBD1
v_call: TRBV7-2
clone_size: few
cdr3_aa: CASSLGYRGGQPQHF
cdr3_nt: TGTGCCAGCAGCTTAGGATACAGGGGGGGACAGCCCCAGCATTTT

j_call: TRBJ2-1
d_call: NA
v_call: TRBV29-1
clone_size: NA
cdr3_aa: CSVEGENNEQFF
cdr3_nt: TGCAGCGTTGAAGGGGAGAACAATGAGCAGTTCTTC

j_call: TRBJ2-7
d_call: NA
v_call: TRBV6-5
clone_size: once
cdr3_aa: CASSYSAIPQAYEQYF
cdr3_nt: TGTGCCAGCAGTTACTCGGCAATTCCCCAGGCCTACGAGCAGTACTTC

j_call: TRBJ1-6
d_call: TRBD1
v_call: TRBV5-5
clone_size: NA
cdr3_aa: CASSWTGTTGNSPLHF
cdr3_nt: TGTGCCAGCAGCTGGACAGGGACAACTGGTAATTCACCCCTCCACTTT

j_call: TRBJ2-7
d_call: TRBD2
v_call: TRBV2
clone_size: NA
cdr3_aa: CASRPRARGGEQYF
cdr3_nt: TGTGCCAGCAGGCCGCGAGCCCGGGGGGGCGAGCAGTACTTC

j_call: TRBJ1-2
d_call: NA
v_call: TRBV14
clone_size: NA
cdr3_aa: CASSQEQGNYGYTF
cdr3_nt: TGTGCCAGCAGCCAAGAACAGGGTAACTATGGCTACACCTTC

j_call: TRBJ2-5
d_call: TRBD2
v_call: TRBV4-3
clone_size: NA
cdr3_aa: CASSLQTSKETQYF
cdr3_nt: TGCGCCAGCAGCCTCCAGACTAGCAAAGAGACCCAGTACTTC

j_call: TRBJ1-1
d_call: NA
v_call: TRBV4-3
clone_size: NA
cdr3_aa: CASSREDGTTENTEAFF
cdr3_nt: TGCGCCAGCAGCCGAGAAGACGGGACAACGGAGAACACTGAAGCTTTCTTT

j_call: TRBJ2-5
d_call: NA
v_call: TRBV10-3
clone_size: NA
cdr3_aa: CAISRELTRRETQYF
cdr3_nt: TGTGCCATCAGCCGCGAATTGACTAGGAGGGAGACCCAGTACTTC

j_call: TRBJ1-3
d_call: NA
v_call: TRBV5-6
clone_size: NA
cdr3_aa: CASSSRAGNTIYF
cdr3_nt: TGTGCCAGCAGCTCGAGGGCAGGAAACACCATATATTTT

j_call: TRBJ2-2
d_call: NA
v_call: TRBV6-5
clone_size: once
cdr3_aa: CASSYSRVVGELFF
cdr3_nt: TGTGCCAGCAGTTACTCTCGGGTAGTCGGGGAGCTGTTTTTT

j_call: TRBJ2-5
d_call: TRBD1
v_call: TRBV7-8
clone_size: NA
cdr3_aa: CASSFERTGGRETQYF
cdr3_nt: TGTGCCAGCAGCTTCGAACGGACAGGGGGCAGAGAGACCCAGTACTTC